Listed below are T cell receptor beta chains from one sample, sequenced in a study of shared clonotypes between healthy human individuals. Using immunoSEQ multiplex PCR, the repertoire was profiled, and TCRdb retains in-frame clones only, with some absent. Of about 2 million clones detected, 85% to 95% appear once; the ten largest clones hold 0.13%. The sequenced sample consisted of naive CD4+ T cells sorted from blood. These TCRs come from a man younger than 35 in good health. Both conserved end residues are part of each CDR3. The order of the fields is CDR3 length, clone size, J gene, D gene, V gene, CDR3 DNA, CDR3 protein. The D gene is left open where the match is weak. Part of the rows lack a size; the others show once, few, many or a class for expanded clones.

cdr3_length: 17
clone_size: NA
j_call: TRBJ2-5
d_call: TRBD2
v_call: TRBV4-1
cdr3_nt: TGCGCCAGCAGCCCGACGCTAAGCGGGAGGGCCGGGGAGACCCAGTACTTC
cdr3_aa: CASSPTLSGRAGETQYF

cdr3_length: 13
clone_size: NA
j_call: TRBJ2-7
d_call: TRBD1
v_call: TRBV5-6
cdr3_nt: TGTGCCAGCAGCTCGACAGGGATCCACGAGCAGTACTTC
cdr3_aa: CASSSTGIHEQYF

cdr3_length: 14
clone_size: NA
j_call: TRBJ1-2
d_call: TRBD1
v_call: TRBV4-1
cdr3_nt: TGCGCCAGCAGCCCACCGGGACAGAAAGGAGGCTACACCTTC
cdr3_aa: CASSPPGQKGGYTF

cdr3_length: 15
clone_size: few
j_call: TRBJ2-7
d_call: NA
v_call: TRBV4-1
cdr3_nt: TGCGCCAGCAGCCAAGCGGGGCTGAGCTCCTACGAGCAGTACTTC
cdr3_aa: CASSQAGLSSYEQYF

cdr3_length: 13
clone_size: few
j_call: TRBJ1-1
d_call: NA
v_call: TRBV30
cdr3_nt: TGTGCCTGGAGTTTCCGTCTCCAGCGCGAAGCTTTCTTT
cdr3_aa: CAWSFRLQREAFF

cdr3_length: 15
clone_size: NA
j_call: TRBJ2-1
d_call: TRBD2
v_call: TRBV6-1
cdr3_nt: TGTGCCAGCAGTGATACTAGCGGGGGGTACAATGAGCAGTTCTTC
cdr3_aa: CASSDTSGGYNEQFF

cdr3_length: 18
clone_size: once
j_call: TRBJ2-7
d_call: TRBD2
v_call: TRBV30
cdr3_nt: TGTGCCTGGAGTGGGGTTTTGTCTAGCGGGAGGGCCTCCCGCGAGCAGTACTTC
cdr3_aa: CAWSGVLSSGRASREQYF

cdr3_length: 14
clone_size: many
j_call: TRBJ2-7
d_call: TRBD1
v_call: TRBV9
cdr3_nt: TGTGCCAGCAGCCCTGGGACAGGGATTGGCGAGCAGTACTTC
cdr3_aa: CASSPGTGIGEQYF

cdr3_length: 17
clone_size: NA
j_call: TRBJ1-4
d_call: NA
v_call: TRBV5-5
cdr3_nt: TGTGCCAGCAGCTTGTTGCGGGGAGGGCGGTCTAATGAAAAACTGTTTTTT
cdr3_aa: CASSLLRGGRSNEKLFF

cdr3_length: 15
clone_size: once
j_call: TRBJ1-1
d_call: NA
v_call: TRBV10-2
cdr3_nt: TGCGCCAGCAGTGAACCAGGGACGGCGAACACTGAAGCTTTCTTT
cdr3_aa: CASSEPGTANTEAFF

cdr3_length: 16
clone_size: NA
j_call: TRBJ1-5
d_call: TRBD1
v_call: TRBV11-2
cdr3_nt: TGTGCCAGCAGCTTAGATGGCAGGGGGCGCGGTCAGCCCCAGCATTTT
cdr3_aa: CASSLDGRGRGQPQHF

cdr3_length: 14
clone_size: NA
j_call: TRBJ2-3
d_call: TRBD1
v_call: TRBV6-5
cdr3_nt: TGTGCCAGCAGCAGGGGACAGCCCACAGATACGCAGTATTTT
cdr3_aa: CASSRGQPTDTQYF

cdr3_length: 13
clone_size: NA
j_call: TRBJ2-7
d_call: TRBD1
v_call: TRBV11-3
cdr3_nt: TGTGCCAGCAGCGACAGGGGAGGCTACGAGCAGTACTTC
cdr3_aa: CASSDRGGYEQYF

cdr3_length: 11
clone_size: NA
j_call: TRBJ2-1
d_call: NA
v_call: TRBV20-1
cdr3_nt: TGCAGTGCAAGTGAAAACAATGAGCAGTTCTTC
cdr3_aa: CSASENNEQFF

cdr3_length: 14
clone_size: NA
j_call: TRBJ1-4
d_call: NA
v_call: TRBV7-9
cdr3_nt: TGTGCCAGCAGCGCGGGCGGTCCACAAGGAAAACTGTTTTTT
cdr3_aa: CASSAGGPQGKLFF

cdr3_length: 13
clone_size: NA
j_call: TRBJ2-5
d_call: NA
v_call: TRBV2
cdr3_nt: TGTGCCAGCAAGAAGGGGGGGCAAGAGACCCAGTACTTC
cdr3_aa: CASKKGGQETQYF

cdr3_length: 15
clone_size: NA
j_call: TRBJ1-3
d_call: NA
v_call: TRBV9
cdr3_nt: TGTGCCAGCAGCGTAGCTAGGGAAGGTGGAAACACCATATATTTT
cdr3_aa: CASSVAREGGNTIYF

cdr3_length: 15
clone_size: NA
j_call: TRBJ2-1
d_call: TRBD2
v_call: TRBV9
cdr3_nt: TGTGCCAGCAGCGTAACTAGCGGGACATACAATGAGCAGTTCTTC
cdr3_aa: CASSVTSGTYNEQFF

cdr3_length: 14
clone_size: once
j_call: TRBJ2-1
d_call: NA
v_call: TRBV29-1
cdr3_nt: TGCAGCGCCCTGACTGGGCTTCCTTACAATGAGCAGTTCTTC
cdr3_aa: CSALTGLPYNEQFF

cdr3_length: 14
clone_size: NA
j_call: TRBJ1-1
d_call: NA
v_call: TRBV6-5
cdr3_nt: TGTGCCAGCAGTTACCGGGCCCAGAACACTGAAGCTTTCTTT
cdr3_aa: CASSYRAQNTEAFF

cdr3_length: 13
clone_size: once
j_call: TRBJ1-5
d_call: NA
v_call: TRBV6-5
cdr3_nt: TGTGCCAGCAGTCAAAGGACCGGGCAGCCCCAGCATTTT
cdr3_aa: CASSQRTGQPQHF

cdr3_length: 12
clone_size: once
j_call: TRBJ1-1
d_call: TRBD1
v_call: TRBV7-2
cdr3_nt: TGTGCCAGCAGGGATCCAGGGGGTTTTGGTTTCTTT
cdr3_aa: CASRDPGGFGFF

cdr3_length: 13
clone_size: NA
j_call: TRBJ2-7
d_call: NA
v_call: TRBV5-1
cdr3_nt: TGCGCCAGCAGCCGACTGGGCTCCTACGAGCAGTACTTC
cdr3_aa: CASSRLGSYEQYF

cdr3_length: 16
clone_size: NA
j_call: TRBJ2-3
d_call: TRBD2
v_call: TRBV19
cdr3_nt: TGTGCCAGTAGTACCCTGACTAGCGGGGGCACAGATACGCAGTATTTT
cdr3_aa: CASSTLTSGGTDTQYF

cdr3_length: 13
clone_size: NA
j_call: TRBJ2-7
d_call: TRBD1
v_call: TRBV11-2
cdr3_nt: TGTGCCAGCAGTGGGACAGGGGGTTACGAGCAGTACTTC
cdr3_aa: CASSGTGGYEQYF

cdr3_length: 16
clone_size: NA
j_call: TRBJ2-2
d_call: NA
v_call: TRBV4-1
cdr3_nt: TGCGCCAGCAGCCCCAACTCCGGGGCCCGGGCCGGGGAGCTGTTTTTT
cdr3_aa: CASSPNSGARAGELFF

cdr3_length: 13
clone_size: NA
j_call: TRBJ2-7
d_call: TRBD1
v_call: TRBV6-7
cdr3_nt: TGTGCCACCACAGGGGTACTGAAATACGAGCAGTACTTC
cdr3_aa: CATTGVLKYEQYF

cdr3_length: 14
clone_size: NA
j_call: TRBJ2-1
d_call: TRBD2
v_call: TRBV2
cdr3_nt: TGTGCCAGCAGAGGGACTAGCGGATACAATGAGCAGTTCTTC
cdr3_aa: CASRGTSGYNEQFF

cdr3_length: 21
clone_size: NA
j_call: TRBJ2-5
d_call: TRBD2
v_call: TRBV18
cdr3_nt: TGTGCCAGCTCACCAAACAGGGGAGGAGGACTAGCGGAGGAGTACCAAGAGACCCAGTACTTC
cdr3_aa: CASSPNRGGGLAEEYQETQYF

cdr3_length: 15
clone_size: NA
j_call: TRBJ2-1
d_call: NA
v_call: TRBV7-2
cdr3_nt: TGTGCCAGCACCCGCCAGATGGGAGGAGACAATGAGCAGTTCTTC
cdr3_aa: CASTRQMGGDNEQFF

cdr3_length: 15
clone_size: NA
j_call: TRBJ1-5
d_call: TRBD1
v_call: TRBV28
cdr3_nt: TGTGCCAGCACCACAGGACAGGGTCGAAATCAGCCCCAGCATTTT
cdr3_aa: CASTTGQGRNQPQHF

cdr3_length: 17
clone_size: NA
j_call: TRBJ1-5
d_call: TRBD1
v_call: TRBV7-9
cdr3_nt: TGTGCCAGCAGCTTAGGTGAGACAGGGTGGCAGGATCAGCCCCAGCATTTT
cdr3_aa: CASSLGETGWQDQPQHF

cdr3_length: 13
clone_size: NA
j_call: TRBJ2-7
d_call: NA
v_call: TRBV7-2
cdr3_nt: TGTGCCAGCAGCCGGGACAAATATTACGAGCAGTACTTC
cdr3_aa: CASSRDKYYEQYF

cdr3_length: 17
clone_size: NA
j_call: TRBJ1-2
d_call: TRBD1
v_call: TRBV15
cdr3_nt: TGTGCCACCAGCGTCCGGGACAGGGGATTCCGTAACTATGGCTACACCTTC
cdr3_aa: CATSVRDRGFRNYGYTF

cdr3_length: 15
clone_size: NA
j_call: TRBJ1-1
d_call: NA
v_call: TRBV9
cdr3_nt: TGTGCCAGCAGCGGCGCAACGTGGGGAATCACTGAAGCTTTCTTT
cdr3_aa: CASSGATWGITEAFF

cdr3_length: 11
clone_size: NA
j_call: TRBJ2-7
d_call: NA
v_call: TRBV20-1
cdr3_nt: TGCAGTGCTAGAGAGGATAGCGAGCAGTACTTC
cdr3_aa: CSAREDSEQYF

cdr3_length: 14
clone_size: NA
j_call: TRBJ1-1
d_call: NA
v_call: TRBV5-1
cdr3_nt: TGCGCCAGCAGCTTGCAAGGGATGAACACTGAAGCTTTCTTT
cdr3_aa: CASSLQGMNTEAFF

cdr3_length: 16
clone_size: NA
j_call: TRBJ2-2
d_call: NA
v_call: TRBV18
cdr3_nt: TGTGCCAGCTCACCACCGGGTGTGTGGAACACCGGGGAGCTGTTTTTT
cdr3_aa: CASSPPGVWNTGELFF

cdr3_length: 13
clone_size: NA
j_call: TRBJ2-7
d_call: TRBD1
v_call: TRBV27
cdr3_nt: TGTGCCAGCAGCGGGACAGTCACCTACGAGCAGTACTTC
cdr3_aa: CASSGTVTYEQYF

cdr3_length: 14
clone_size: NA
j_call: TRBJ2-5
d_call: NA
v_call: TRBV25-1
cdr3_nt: TGTGCCAGCAGCTCCTATGTGGGCCTCGGGACCCAGTACTTC
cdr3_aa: CASSSYVGLGTQYF